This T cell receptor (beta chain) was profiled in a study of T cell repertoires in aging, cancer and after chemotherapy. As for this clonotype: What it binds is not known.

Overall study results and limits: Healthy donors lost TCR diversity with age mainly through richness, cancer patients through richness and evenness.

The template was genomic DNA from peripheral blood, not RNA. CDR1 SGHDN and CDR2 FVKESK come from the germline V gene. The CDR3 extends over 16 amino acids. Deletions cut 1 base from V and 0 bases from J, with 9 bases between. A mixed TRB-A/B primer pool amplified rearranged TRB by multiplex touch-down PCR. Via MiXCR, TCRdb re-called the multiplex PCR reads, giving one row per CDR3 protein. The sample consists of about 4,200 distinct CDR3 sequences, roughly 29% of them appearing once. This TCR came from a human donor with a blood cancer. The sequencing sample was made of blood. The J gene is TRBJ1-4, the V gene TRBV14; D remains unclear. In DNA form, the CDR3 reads TGTGCCAGCAGCCAAGTCGGAGCAACAACTAATGAAAAACTGTTTTTT. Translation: CASSQVGATTNEKLFF.